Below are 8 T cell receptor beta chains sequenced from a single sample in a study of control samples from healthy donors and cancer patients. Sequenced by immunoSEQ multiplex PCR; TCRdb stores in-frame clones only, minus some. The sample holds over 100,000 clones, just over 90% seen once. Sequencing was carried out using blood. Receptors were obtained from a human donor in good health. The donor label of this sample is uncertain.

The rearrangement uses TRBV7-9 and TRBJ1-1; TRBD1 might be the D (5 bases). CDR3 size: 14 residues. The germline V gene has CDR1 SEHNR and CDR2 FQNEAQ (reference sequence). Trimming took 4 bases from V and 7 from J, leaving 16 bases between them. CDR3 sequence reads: CASSSGRGTLEAFF. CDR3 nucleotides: TGTGCCAGCAGCTCGGGAAGGGGAACACTTGAAGCTTTCTTT.

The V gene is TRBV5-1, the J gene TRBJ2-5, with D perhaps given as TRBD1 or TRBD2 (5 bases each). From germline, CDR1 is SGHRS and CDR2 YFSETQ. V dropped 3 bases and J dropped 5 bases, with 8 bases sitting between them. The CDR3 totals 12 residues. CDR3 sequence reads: CASSWGGETQYF. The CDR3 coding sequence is TGCGCCAGCAGCTGGGGCGGGGAGACCCAGTACTTC.

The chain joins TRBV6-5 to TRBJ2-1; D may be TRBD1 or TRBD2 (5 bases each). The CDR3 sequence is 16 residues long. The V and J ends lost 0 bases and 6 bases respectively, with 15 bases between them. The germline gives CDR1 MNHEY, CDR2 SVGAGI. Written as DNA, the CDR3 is TGTGCCAGCAGTTACTCATCGGGACCCGAGGGCAATGAGCAGTTCTTC. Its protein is CASSYSSGPEGNEQFF.

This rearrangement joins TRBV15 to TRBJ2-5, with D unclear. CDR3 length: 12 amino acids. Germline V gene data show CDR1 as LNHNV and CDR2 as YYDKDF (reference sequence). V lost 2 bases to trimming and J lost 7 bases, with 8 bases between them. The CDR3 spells CATSRHAGTQYF. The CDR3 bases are TGTGCCACCAGCAGACACGCTGGGACCCAGTACTTC.

The CDR3 is CASSNRGKGGDEQFF. The CDR3 DNA reads TGTGCCAGCAGCAATCGGGGGAAAGGTGGGGATGAGCAGTTCTTC. The chain couples TRBV7-8 to TRBJ2-1; D is possibly TRBD2 (6 bases). CDR1 and CDR2 from the germline V gene are SGHVS and FQNEAQ. This CDR3 is 15 amino acids long. V was clipped by 5 bases and J by 8 bases, with 19 bases between them.

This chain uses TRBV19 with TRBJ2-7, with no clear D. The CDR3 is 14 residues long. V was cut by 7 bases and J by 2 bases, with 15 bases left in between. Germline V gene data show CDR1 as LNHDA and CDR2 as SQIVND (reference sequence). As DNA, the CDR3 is TGTGCCAGTACCCTCCGACACGCTACCTACGAGCAGTACTTC. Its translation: CASTLRHATYEQYF.

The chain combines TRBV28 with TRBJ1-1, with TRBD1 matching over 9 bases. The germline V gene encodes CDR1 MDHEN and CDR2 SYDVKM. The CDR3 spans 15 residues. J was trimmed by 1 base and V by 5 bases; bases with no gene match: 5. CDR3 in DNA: TGTGCCAGCAGTCGGGGACAGGGTTCGAACACTGAAGCTTTCTTT. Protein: CASSRGQGSNTEAFF.

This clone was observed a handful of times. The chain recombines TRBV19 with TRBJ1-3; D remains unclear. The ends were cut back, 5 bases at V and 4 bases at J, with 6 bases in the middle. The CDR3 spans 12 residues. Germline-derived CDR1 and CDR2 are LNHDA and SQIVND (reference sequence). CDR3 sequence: CASSARGNTIYF. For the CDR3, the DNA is TGTGCCAGTAGTGCCCGAGGAAACACCATATATTTT.